The 10 T cell receptor beta chains below come from one sample, sequenced in a study of CD8 T cells in ankylosing spondylitis. Their antigens are not known. Findings of the study overall: For ankylosing spondylitis blood, a TCR beta motif of 7 or 8 highly homologous variants appeared characteristic.

TCRdb processed the 5' RACE reads anew with MiXCR; each CDR3 protein has one entry. The data hold under 450,000 distinct CDR3 sequences, with over 15% observed a single time. The specimen sequenced was blood, either unsorted or a sorted T cell fraction (not recorded which). These receptors were obtained from a male donor with ankylosing spondylitis.

This clonotype was counted between two and nine times. This rearrangement joins TRBV18 to TRBJ2-7; 13 positions agree with TRBD2. CDR1 KGHSH and CDR2 LQKENI come from the germline V gene. With V trimmed by 4 bases and J by 7 bases, 7 bases remained unmatched. The CDR3 consists of 15 residues. The CDR3 coding sequence is TGTGCCAGCTCACGGACTAGCGGGAGTACGGGGGAGCAGTACTTC. The encoded protein is CASSRTSGSTGEQYF.

The chain combines TRBV7-6 with TRBJ2-7; TRBD1 aligns across 8 bases. After removal of 2 bases from V and 4 bases from J, the junction contained 10 bases not matched to a gene. Per germline, CDR1 SGHVS and CDR2 FNYEAQ. CDR3 size: 16 residues. In nucleotides, the CDR3 is TGTGCCAGCAGCTTACAAGCCGGGACAGGCCCGTACGAGCAGTACTTC. Its protein is CASSLQAGTGPYEQYF.

This clonotype came up a few times. This chain joins TRBV3-1 and TRBJ2-2; D perhaps matches TRBD1 (6 bases). Trimming pared 1 base from V and 3 bases from J, leaving 9 bases between. Germline lookup yields CDR1 LGHDT and CDR2 YNNKEL (reference sequence). The CDR3 has 15 amino acids. The CDR3 loop reads CASSQAGAYTGELFF. The CDR3 DNA reads as TGTGCCAGCAGCCAAGCAGGGGCCTACACCGGGGAGCTGTTTTTT.

This chain joins TRBV27 and TRBJ1-2; D is unresolved. The CDR3 runs 12 residues. The germline CDR1 and CDR2 sequences are MNHEY and SMNVEV (reference sequence). The V end lost 11 bases, the J end lost 7 bases, and 17 bases lay between the germline ends. CDR3 bases: TGTGCCTGCGGTAGTGACTGGGGTGGCTACACCTTC. This sequence encodes CACGSDWGGYTF.

The V and J genes are TRBV18 and TRBJ2-1, with 8 bases identical to TRBD2. V lost 4 bases, J lost 0 bases, and 8 bases stayed unmatched. In germline, CDR1 is KGHSH, CDR2 LQKENI. This CDR3 is built from 17 residues. The CDR3 reads CASSRALAVVSYNEQFF. CDR3 nucleotides: TGTGCCAGCTCACGAGCACTAGCGGTAGTCTCCTACAATGAGCAGTTCTTC.

The chain has TRBV7-2 and TRBJ2-2; no firm D call. CDR1 SGHTA and CDR2 FQGNSA come from the germline V gene. Between the trimmed V and J ends, which lost 5 bases and 0 bases, there was a span of 13 bases. The CDR3 runs to 16 residues. In DNA, the CDR3 is TGTGCCAGCAGCCCGGGCCCGGTCGCGAACACCGGGGAGCTGTTTTTT. It is translated as CASSPGPVANTGELFF.

The CDR3 loop is CASSARQGLNTEAFF. In DNA, the CDR3 is TGTGCCAGCAGTGCACGACAGGGGTTGAACACTGAAGCTTTCTTT. V and J are TRBV6-1 and TRBJ1-1; 8 bases are a match to TRBD1. V lost 4 bases to trimming and J lost 0 bases; unmatched junction nucleotides: 4. CDR1 is MNHNS, CDR2 SASEGT, per germline. The CDR3 is 15 residues long.

The chain has TRBV28 and TRBJ1-2; D unresolved. This CDR3 region has 13 residues. V lost 2 bases and J 13 bases, leaving 17 bases between the germline ends. Germline assignment: CDR1 MDHEN and CDR2 SYDVKM. This CDR3 is CASSLGIITSPTF. CDR3 bases: TGTGCCAGCAGTTTAGGGATCATCACCTCTCCCACCTTC.

This rearrangement joins TRBV20-1 to TRBJ2-3; possibly TRBD2 for D (6 bases). Germline assignment: CDR1 DFQATT and CDR2 SNEGSKA (reference sequence). V was shortened by 5 bases and J by 5 bases, with 23 bases between the two germline ends. The CDR3 is made up of 16 amino acids. The CDR3 region is CSAGTMTSIAQDTQYF. CDR3 DNA sequence: TGCAGTGCTGGAACGATGACTAGTATCGCCCAAGATACGCAGTATTTT.

At least ten counts were recorded for this clonotype. In DNA, the CDR3 is TGTGCCAGCAGGCGAACTAGCGGGAGTTTCACCGGGGAGCTGTTTTTT. Translation gives CASRRTSGSFTGELFF. The V gene is TRBV2, the J gene TRBJ2-2; 11 bases match TRBD2. Germline trimming cut 6 bases from V and 4 bases from J; bases unmatched to any gene: 7. Germline V gene data show CDR1 as SNHLY and CDR2 as FYNNEI. The CDR3 totals 16 residues.